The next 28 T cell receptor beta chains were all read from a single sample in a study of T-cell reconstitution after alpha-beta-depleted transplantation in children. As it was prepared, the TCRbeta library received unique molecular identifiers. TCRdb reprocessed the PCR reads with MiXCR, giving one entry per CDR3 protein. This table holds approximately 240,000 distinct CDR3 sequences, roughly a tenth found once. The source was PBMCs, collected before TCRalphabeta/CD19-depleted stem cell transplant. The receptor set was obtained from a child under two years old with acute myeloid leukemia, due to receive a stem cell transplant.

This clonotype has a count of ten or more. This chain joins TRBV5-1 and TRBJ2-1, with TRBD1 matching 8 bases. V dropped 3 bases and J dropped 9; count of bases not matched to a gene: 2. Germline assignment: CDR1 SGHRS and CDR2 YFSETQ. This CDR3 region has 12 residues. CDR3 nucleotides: TGCGCCAGCAGCTCCACAGGGGGTGAGCAGTTCTTC. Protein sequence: CASSSTGGEQFF.

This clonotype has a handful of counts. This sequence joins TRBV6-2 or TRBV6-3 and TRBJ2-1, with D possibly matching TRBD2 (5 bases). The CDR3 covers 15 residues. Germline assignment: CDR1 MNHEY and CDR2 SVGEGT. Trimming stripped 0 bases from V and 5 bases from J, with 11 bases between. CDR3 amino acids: CASSYSRLANNEQFF. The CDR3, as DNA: TGTGCCAGCAGTTACTCTCGGCTAGCAAACAATGAGCAGTTCTTC.

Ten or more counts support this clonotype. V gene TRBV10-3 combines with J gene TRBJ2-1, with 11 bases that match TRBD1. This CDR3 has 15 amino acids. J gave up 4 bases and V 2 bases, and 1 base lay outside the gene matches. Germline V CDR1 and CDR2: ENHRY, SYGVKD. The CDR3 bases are TGTGCCATCAGTGAGGGACAGGGGGCGTACAATGAGCAGTTCTTC. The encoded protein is CAISEGQGAYNEQFF.

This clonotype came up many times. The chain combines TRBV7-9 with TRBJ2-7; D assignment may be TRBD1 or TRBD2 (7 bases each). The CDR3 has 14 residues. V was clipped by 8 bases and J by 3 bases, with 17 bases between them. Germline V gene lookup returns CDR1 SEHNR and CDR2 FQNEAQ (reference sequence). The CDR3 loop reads CASSGGARDYEQYF. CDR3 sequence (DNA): TGTGCCAGCTCAGGGGGGGCAAGGGACTACGAGCAGTACTTC.

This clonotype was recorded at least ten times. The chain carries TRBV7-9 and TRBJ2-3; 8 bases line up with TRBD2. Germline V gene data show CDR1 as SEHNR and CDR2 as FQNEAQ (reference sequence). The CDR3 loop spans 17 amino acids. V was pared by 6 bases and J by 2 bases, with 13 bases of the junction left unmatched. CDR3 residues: CASSYPGLGGYTDTQYF. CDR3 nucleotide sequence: TGTGCCAGCAGTTACCCGGGACTAGGCGGTTACACAGATACGCAGTATTTT. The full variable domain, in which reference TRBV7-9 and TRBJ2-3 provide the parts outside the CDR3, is DTGVSQNPRHKITKRGQNVTFRCDPISEHNRLYWYRQTLGQGPEFLTYFQNEAQLEKSRLLSDRFSAERPKGSFSTLEIQRTEQGDSAMYLCASSYPGLGGYTDTQYFGPGTRLTVL.

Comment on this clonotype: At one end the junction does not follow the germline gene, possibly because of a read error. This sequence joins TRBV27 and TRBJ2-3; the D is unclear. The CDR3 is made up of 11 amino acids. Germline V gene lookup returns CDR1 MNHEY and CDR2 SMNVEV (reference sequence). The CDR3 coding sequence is TGTGCCGGCAGTAACACAGATACGCAGTATTTT. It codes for CAGSNTDTQYF.

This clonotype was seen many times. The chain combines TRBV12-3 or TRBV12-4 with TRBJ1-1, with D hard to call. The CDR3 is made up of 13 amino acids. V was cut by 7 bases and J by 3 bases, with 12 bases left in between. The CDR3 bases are TGTGCCAGCACCTTAGGGCAGGACACTGAAGCTTTCTTT. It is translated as CASTLGQDTEAFF.

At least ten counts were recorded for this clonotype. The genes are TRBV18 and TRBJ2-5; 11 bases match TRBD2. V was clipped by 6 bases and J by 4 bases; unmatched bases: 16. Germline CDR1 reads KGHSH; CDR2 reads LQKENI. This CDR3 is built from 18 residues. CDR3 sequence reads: CASSVVLAGGPSGETQYF. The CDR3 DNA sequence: TGTGCCAGCTCCGTTGTCCTAGCGGGGGGACCTTCAGGAGAGACCCAGTACTTC.

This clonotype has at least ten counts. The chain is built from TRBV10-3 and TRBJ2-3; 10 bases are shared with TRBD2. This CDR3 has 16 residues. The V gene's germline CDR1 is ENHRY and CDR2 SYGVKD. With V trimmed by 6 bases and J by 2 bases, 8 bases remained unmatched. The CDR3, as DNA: TGTGCCATCAGATCTAGCGGGAGAACGCACACAGATACGCAGTATTTT. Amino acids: CAIRSSGRTHTDTQYF.

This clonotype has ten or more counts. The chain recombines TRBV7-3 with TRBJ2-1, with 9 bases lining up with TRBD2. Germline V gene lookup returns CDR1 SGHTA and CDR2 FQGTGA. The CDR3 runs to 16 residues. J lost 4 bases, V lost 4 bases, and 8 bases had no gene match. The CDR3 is CASSSHSGGSYNEQFF. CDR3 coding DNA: TGTGCCAGCAGCTCACATAGCGGGGGCTCTTACAATGAGCAGTTCTTC.

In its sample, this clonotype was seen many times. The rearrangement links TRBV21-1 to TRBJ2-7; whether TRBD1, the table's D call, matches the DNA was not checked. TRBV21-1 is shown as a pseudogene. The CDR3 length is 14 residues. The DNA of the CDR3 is TGTGCCAGCAATCACGACAGGGGTTATAACGAGCAGTACTTC. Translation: CASNHDRGYNEQYF.

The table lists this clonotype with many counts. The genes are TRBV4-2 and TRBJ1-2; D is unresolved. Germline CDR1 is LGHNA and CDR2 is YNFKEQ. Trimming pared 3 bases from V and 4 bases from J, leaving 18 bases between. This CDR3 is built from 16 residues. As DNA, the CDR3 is TGTGCCAGCAGCCACCTCATTCAAGTACCCCCCTATGGCTACACCTTC. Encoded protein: CASSHLIQVPPYGYTF.

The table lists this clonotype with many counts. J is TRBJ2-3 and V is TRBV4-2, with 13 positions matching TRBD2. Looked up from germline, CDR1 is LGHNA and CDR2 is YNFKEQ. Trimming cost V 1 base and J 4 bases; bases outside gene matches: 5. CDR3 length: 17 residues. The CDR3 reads CASSQVPTSGRPDTQYF. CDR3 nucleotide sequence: TGTGCCAGCAGCCAAGTCCCGACTAGCGGGAGGCCAGATACGCAGTATTTT.

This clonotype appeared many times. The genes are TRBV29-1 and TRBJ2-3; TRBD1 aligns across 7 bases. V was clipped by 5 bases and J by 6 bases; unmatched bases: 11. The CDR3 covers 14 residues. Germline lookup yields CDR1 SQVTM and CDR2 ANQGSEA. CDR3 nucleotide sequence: TGCAGCGTTCACGGGGACAGAAACTTCGATACGCAGTATTTT. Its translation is CSVHGDRNFDTQYF.

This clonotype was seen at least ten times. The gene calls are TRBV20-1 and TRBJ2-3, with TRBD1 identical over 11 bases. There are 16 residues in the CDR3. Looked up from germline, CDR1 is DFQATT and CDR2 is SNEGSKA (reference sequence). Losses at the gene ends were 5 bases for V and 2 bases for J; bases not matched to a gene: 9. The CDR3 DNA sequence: TGCAGTGCTTACGGGACAGGGGGGACATTCACAGATACGCAGTATTTT. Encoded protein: CSAYGTGGTFTDTQYF.

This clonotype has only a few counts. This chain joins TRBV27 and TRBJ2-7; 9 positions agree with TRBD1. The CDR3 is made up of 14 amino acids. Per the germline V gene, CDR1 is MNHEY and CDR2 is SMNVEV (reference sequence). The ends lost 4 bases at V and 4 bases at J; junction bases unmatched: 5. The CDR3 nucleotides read TGTGCCAGCAGTTGGACCGGGACAGGGTACGAGCAGTACTTC. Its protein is CASSWTGTGYEQYF.

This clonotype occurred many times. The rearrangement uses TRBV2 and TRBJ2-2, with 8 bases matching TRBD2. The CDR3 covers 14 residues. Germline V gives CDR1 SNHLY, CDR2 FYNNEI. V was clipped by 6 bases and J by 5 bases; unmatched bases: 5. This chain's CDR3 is CASRSAGETGELFF. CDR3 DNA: TGTGCCAGCAGGTCAGCGGGAGAAACCGGGGAGCTGTTTTTT. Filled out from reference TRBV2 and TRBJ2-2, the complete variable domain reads EPEVTQTPSHQVTQMGQEVILRCVPISNHLYFYWYRQILGQKVEFLVSFYNNEISEKSEIFDDQFSVERPDGSNFTLKIRSTKLEDSAMYFCASRSAGETGELFFGEGSRLTVL.

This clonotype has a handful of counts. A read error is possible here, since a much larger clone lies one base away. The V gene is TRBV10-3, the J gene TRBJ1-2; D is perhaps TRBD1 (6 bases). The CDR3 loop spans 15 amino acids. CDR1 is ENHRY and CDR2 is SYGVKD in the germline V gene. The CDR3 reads CAISADTGSNYGYPF. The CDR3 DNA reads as TGTGCCATCAGTGCTGATACAGGGTCTAACTATGGCTACCCCTTC.

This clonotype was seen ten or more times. The CDR3 coding sequence is TGCAGTGCTAGAGGGGCAGGCATCTACGAGCAGTACTTC. Protein: CSARGAGIYEQYF. The rearrangement uses TRBV20-1 and TRBJ2-7; no reliable D call. The CDR3 extends over 13 amino acids. The V gene's germline CDR1 is DFQATT and CDR2 SNEGSKA (reference sequence). Between the trimmed V and J ends, which lost 1 base and 3 bases, there was a span of 10 bases.

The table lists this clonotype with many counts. The CDR3 DNA sequence: TGTGCCAGCAGCTACGGACAGGGGAACACTGAAGCTTTCTTT. Its translation is CASSYGQGNTEAFF. The chain combines TRBV2 with TRBJ1-1, with 8 bases that match TRBD1. CDR1 and CDR2 (germline): SNHLY, FYNNEI. V gave up 6 bases and J gave up 1 base; unmatched junction bases: 4. The CDR3 has 14 residues.

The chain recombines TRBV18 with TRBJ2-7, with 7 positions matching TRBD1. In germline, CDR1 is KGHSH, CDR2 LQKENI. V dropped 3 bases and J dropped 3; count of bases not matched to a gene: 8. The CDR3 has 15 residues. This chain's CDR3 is CASSPLTGANYEQYF. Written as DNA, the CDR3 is TGTGCCAGCTCACCCTTAACAGGGGCCAACTACGAGCAGTACTTC.

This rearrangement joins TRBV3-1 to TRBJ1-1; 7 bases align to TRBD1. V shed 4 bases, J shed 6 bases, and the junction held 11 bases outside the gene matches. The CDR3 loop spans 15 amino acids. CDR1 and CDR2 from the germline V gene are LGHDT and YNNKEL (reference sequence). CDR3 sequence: CASSPGTVEYPEAFF. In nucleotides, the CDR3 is TGTGCCAGCAGCCCCGGGACAGTGGAGTACCCTGAAGCTTTCTTT. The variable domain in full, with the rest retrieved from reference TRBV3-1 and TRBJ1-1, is DTAVSQTPKYLVTQMGNDKSIKCEQNLGHDTMYWYKQDSKKFLKIMFSYNNKELIINETVPNRFSPKSPDKAHLNLHINSLELGDSAVYFCASSPGTVEYPEAFFGQGTRLTVV.

The CDR3 bases are TGTGCCATCGGACGGGCCTACGAGCAGTACTTC. It codes for CAIGRAYEQYF. V and J are TRBV27 and TRBJ2-7; D call uncertain. Trimming took 10 bases from V and 2 from J, leaving 9 bases between them. This CDR3 contains 11 residues. The germline CDR1 and CDR2 sequences are MNHEY and SMNVEV (reference sequence).

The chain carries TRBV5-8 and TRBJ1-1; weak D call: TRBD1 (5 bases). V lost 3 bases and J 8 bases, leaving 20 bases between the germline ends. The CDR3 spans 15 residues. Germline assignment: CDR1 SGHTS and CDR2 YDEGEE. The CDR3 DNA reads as TGTGCCAGCAGCTCCTTACAGGTCGCCGAGAACGAAGCTTTCTTT. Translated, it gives CASSSLQVAENEAFF.

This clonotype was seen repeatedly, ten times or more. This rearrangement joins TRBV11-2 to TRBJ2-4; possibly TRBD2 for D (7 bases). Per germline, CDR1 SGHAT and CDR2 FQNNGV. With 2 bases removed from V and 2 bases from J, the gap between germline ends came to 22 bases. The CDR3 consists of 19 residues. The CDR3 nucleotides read TGTGCCAGCAGCTTACGGGGGGCGGGTTCTAGCATCCCCAAAAACATTCAGTACTTC. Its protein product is CASSLRGAGSSIPKNIQYF.

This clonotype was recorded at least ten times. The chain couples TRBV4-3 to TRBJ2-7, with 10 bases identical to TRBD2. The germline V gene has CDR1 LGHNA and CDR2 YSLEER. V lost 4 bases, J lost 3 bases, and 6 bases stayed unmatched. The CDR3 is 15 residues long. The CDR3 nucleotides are TGCGCCAGCAGCCTCCAGCGGGAGGGCTTCTACGAGCAGTACTTC. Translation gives CASSLQREGFYEQYF.

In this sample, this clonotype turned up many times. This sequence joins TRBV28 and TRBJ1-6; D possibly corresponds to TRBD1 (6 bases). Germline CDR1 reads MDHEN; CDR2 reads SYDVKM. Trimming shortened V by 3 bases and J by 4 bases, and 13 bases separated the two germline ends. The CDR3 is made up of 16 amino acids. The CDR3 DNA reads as TGTGCCAGCAGTTTCCTGGACAGATCTTATAATTCACCCCTCCACTTT. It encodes CASSFLDRSYNSPLHF.

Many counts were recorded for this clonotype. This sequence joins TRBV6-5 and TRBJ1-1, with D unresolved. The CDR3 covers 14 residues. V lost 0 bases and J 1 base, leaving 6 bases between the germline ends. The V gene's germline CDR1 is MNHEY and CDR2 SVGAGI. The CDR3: CASSYSRQNTEAFF. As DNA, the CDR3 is TGTGCCAGCAGTTACTCGAGGCAGAACACTGAAGCTTTCTTT.